The following is a T cell receptor beta chain sequence with its context. Its antigen remains unidentified. Sequencing used immunoSEQ multiplex PCR; TCRdb keeps in-frame clones, though not all of them. The sample contains roughly 98,000 clones, roughly four fifths of which appear only once. This sample is drawn from a study of OX40 agonist ivuxolimab in advanced cancers. Study context: Treatment of patients was with ivuxolimab, an agonistic anti-OX40 (CD134) antibody. 30% to 40% of patients had received prior checkpoint inhibitor therapy. Study findings and constraints: Also showing low normalized T-cell clonal expansion were some of the nonresponders. Doses of 0.1 to 3.0 mg/kg were accompanied by clonal expansion of CD4+ and CD8+ blood T cells by week 6.

This material consisted of CD4+ or CD8+ T cells sorted from blood, taken in a trial of the OX40 agonist ivuxolimab. This TCR was sampled from an adult with an advanced solid tumor such as melanoma, head and neck, liver or kidney cancer.

Written as DNA, the CDR3 is TGTGCCAGCAGCGTAGCGGGTCTCGGAACTAATGAAAAACTGTTTTTT. This gives the protein CASSVAGLGTNEKLFF. This chain links TRBV9 with TRBJ1-4; D is unresolved. V dropped 0 bases and J dropped 1 base, with 10 bases sitting between them. From germline, CDR1 is SGDLS and CDR2 YYNGEE. The CDR3 extends over 16 amino acids. Full variable domain (rest looked up from reference TRBV9 and TRBJ1-4): DSGVTQTPKHLITATGQRVTLRCSPRSGDLSVYWYQQSLDQGLQFLIQYYNGEERAKGNILERFSAQQFPDLHSELNLSSLELGDSALYFCASSVAGLGTNEKLFFGSGTQLSVL.